This TCR beta chain derives from a study of control samples from healthy donors and cancer patients. The table came from immunoSEQ multiplex PCR; TCRdb's copy has only in-frame clones and leaves some out. There are roughly 43,000 clones in the sample; around 87% occur only once, and approximately 10% lies in the top ten. V lost 5 bases and J 5 bases, leaving 15 bases between the germline ends. CDR3 length: 14 residues. Germline V gene data show CDR1 as MDHEN and CDR2 as SYDVKM. Sequenced sample: PBMCs. This clonotype was sampled from a woman aged 60-70 years with lung cancer. The V gene is TRBV28, the J gene TRBJ1-1; TRBD1 might be the D (6 bases). The CDR3 region is CASSPPGQGTEAFF. As DNA, the CDR3 is TGTGCCAGCAGTCCCCCGGGGCAGGGGACTGAAGCTTTCTTT.